This T cell receptor (beta chain) emerged from a study of T cells in Graves' hyperthyroidism and ophthalmopathy (dated by TCRdb to between 2018 and 2021). As for the study more broadly: Peripheral blood was collected at initial diagnosis, before any treatment. TCR V-J signatures able to tell the groups apart were searched for in a discovery cohort of 90 to 100 patients, of whom roughly 42 had Graves' ophthalmopathy and 57 had stable Graves' hyperthyroidism. An independent validation cohort of 18 to 20 hyperthyroidism patients and 17 patients who later progressed to ophthalmopathy tested prospective prediction of ophthalmopathy. For training and testing, the 110 or so patients in the discovery cohort were randomly divided in a 7:3 ratio. In addition, the study compared T-cell repertoires in thyroid tissue and in blood from roughly 6 Graves' hyperthyroidism patients. Once sampling was done, hyperthyroidism patients were given methimazole at a starting dose of 30 mg daily, whereas ophthalmopathy patients were given high-dose intravenous methylprednisolone. According to the paper, TCR Vbeta CDR3 sequencing was carried out on 120 to 150 peripheral blood samples, which came from 40 to 45 ophthalmopathy, 80 or so hyperthyroidism and about 17 progressor patients.

Here V drops 4 bases and J drops 5 bases, and the junction holds 10 bases not matched to any gene. From its cysteine to its phenylalanine, the CDR3 spans 15 amino acids. CDR3 DNA is the only sequence kept; it has 45 bases, read in frame from the first base. CDR1 is given as LGHDT and CDR2 as YNNKEL, both from the germline V gene (reference sequence). Study-wide conclusions, independent of this receptor: Sample size was not statistically predetermined, and blinding of investigators to group allocation was not performed. In validation, the model predicted progression to ophthalmopathy with over 65% sensitivity and less than 75% specificity, a median of approximately 6.7 months before onset. A 13 V-J signature model separated ophthalmopathy from stable hyperthyroidism, with around 90% sensitivity and 81.08% specificity in cross-validation and 80%/75% in testing. Most expanded thyroid clonotypes (frequency above 0.001) were also detected in blood, a finding suggesting that blood repertoires may reflect thyroid immune responses.

On this clonotype: Which antigen it targets is not known. No base quality values were provided; no much bigger clone lies one nucleotide off.

The TCR beta CDR3 regions were amplified from RNA transcripts. A first-round RT-PCR of the TCR CDR3 used the HTBI primer set with the Qiagen OneStep RT-PCR kit. Libraries were constructed in a second round of multiplex PCR, after which size selection and purification were performed. Libraries were sequenced paired-end with 100 bp reads on an Illumina HiSeq2000. From the authors' description of their analysis: SOAPnuke was used to process the raw data, removing reads that contained adapters or uncalled bases, had a mean Phred below 15, or lacked an exact match to the constant primer or identifier. High-quality paired reads were merged using COPE v1.2.5, and each unique nucleotide sequence was defined as a clonotype. MiTCR v1.1 was used to align the clonotypes against IMGT TRBV, TRBD and TRBJ reference segments. The analysis included only V-J combinations with a frequency above 0.0001, which together covered approximately 99% of the repertoires. A TCS score was defined as the ratio of F50 (clonal expansion) to E x V (chaos), with BLOSUM62-based TCRdist applied between CDR3 peptides within each V-J. Welch's t-statistics and random forest reduced 514 V-J features to about 12, which were used in a naive Bayes classifier (R e1071). The raw public data were reprocessed by TCRdb itself: fastp quality trimming at Q25, MiXCR clonotype calling, in-frame beta chains only. Merged by CDR3 protein, the rows form single entries marked with the most common genes and DNA. Clone size and V and J calls follow TCRdb, not the original study. This sample lists 500,000 to 650,000 distinct CDR3 sequences; 15% to 20% were detected once. The ten biggest clones cover 47% of the sample.

In the ophthalmopathy patients, disease was moderately to severely active, with a Clinical Activity Score of 3 or more, a NOSPECS grade of 4 or more, and a duration of less than 3 months. The study excluded patients with uncontrolled infections, other autoimmune diseases, pregnancy or lactation. Diagnoses relied on clinical symptoms, serum thyroxine and TRAb, thyroid ultrasound and orbital computed tomography. PBMCs were separated from about 10 ml of fresh peripheral blood using Ficoll-Paque density gradient centrifugation. Total RNA was extracted with Trizol reagent, and quality was checked on an Agilent 2100 Bioanalyzer.

The sequencing input was blood. The chain is encoded by TRBV3-1 joined to TRBJ2-7, with 8 middle bases fitting TRBD1. This sequence originates from a man in his forties with Graves' ophthalmopathy. The sequenced DNA is TGTGCCAGCAGCCTTACAGGGGGGTTGGGGAACGAGCAGTACTTC. Protein translation: CASSLTGGLGNEQYF.